Sequencing of this TCR beta chain was carried out in a study of T cells in Graves' hyperthyroidism and ophthalmopathy. Points on this clonotype: Its antigen is still unknown.

Amplified regions were TCR beta CDR3 sequences from RNA transcripts. TCR CDR3 regions were first amplified by RT-PCR with HTBI primers. TCRdb reprocessed the multiplex PCR reads with MiXCR, giving one entry per CDR3 protein. The sample contains 500,000 to 800,000 distinct CDR3 sequences, roughly 45% of which appear only once. This CDR3 region has 13 residues. The ends were cut back, 5 bases at V and 4 bases at J, with 11 bases in the middle. Per germline, CDR1 SGHTA and CDR2 FQGTGA. Study-wide findings and caveats: Ophthalmopathy was model-predicted a median about 6.7 months pre-onset.

The chain uses TRBV7-3 and TRBJ2-5; a weak D match, TRBD1 (7 bases). The sample taken for sequencing was peripheral blood or thyroid tissue (not recorded which). The receptor's source is an adult man with Graves' disease, either hyperthyroidism or ophthalmopathy (not recorded which). CDR3 amino acids: CASSGRGVETQYF. CDR3 nucleotide sequence: TGTGCCAGCAGCGGCAGGGGGGTAGAGACCCAGTACTTC.